The sequence of this T cell receptor (beta chain) was determined in a study of blood T cells in healthy people across ages. Overall study findings and caveats: Reliance upon unsorted PBMCs precluded definitive naive versus antigen-experienced comparison.

CDR1 and CDR2 (germline): SQVTM, ANQGSEA. V gave up 8 bases and J gave up 4 bases, with 17 bases separating them. The CDR3 totals 13 residues. In regard to this clonotype: Its antigen is undetermined.

The second PCR ran roughly 6 to 11 cycles with a sample-barcoded 5' primer and J-beta primers. TCRdb re-called the 5' RACE reads through MiXCR, storing one row per CDR3 protein. This sample has some 860,000 distinct CDR3 sequences; more than 50% occur once, and the top ten carry roughly 24%. This chain joins TRBV29-1 and TRBJ2-5; a weak D match, TRBD2 (6 bases). This sequence was found in a middle-aged man in good health. Sequencing input: blood. This CDR3 is CSRSSGLGETQYF. In nucleotides, the CDR3 is TGCAGCCGTTCTTCGGGACTCGGAGAGACCCAGTACTTC.